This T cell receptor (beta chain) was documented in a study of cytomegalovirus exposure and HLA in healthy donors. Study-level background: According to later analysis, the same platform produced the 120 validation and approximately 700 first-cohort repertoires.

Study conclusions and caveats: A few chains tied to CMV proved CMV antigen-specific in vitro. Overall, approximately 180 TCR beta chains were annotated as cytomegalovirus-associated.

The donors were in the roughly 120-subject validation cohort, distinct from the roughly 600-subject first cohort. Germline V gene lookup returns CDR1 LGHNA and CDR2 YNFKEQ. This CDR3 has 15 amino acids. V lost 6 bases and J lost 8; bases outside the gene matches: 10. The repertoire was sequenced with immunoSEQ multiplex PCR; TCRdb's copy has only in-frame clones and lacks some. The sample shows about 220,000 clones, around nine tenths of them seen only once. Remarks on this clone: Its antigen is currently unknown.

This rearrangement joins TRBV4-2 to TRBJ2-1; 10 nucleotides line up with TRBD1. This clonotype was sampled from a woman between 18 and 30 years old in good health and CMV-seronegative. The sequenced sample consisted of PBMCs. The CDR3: CASSGVGQGTDEQFF. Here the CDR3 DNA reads TGTGCCAGCAGTGGAGTGGGACAGGGGACAGATGAGCAGTTCTTC.